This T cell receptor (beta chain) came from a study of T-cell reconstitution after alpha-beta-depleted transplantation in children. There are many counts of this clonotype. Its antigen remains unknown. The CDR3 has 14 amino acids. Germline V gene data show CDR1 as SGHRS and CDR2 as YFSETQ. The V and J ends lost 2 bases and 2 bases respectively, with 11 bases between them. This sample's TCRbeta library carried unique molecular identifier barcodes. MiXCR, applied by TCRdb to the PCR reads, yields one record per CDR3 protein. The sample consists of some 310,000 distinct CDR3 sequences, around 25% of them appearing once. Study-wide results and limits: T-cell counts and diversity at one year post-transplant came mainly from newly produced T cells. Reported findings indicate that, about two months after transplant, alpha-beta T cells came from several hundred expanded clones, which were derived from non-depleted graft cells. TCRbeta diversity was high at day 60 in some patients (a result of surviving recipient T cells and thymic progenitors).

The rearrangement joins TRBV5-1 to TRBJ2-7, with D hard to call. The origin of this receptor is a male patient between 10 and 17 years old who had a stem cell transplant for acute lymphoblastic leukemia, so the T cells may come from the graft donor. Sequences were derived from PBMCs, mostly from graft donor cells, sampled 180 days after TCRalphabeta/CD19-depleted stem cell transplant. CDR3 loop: CASSLKGLAYEQYF. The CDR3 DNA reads TGCGCCAGCAGCTTAAAGGGCCTTGCCTACGAGCAGTACTTC.